A single sample is the source of the 27 T cell receptor beta chains below, sequenced in a study of cytomegalovirus exposure and HLA in healthy donors. PCR amplification relied on 60 Vbeta primers (plus 13 Jbeta primers). Some clones are missing from TCRdb's copy, which holds only in-frame ones; the method was immunoSEQ multiplex PCR. The sample has roughly 290,000 clones, approximately 90% seen once; the top ten hold roughly 2.3%. The sample was PBMCs. The receptor source for this set is a woman in her late teens or twenties in good health and CMV-seronegative.

The chain employs TRBV7-9 and TRBJ1-2; TRBD1 matches at 11 bases. This CDR3 is 17 amino acids long. Germline values: CDR1 SEHNR, CDR2 FQNEAQ (reference sequence). The trim removed 0 bases at V and 2 bases at J, leaving 5 bases unmatched. The chain's CDR3 is CASSLARTGGVNYGYTF. The DNA of the CDR3 is TGTGCCAGCAGCTTAGCACGGACAGGGGGCGTCAACTATGGCTACACCTTC.

This rearrangement joins TRBV5-4 to TRBJ2-4; no clear D. V was cut by 2 bases and J by 7 bases, with 4 bases left in between. Germline V lookup: CDR1 SGHNT, CDR2 YYREEE (reference sequence). The CDR3 is 11 amino acids. CDR3 coding DNA: TGTGCCAGCAGCTTACGGAACATTCAGTACTTC. Its translation is CASSLRNIQYF. Complete variable domain (other parts from reference TRBV5-4 and TRBJ2-4): ETGVTQSPTHLIKTRGQQVTLRCSSQSGHNTVSWYQQALGQGPQFIFQYYREEENGRGNFPPRFSGLQFPNYSSELNVNALELDDSALYLCASSLRNIQYFGAGTRLSVL.

The gene calls are TRBV15 and TRBJ1-1, with 8 bases fitting TRBD1. The ends lost 5 bases at V and 1 base at J; junction bases unmatched: 3. The CDR3 covers 14 residues. Looked up from germline, CDR1 is LNHNV and CDR2 is YYDKDF (reference sequence). CDR3 bases: TGTGCCACCAGCCCGACAGGGGCGAACACTGAAGCTTTCTTT. Protein product: CATSPTGANTEAFF.

CDR3: CASSLGQGGTGELFF. In DNA form, the CDR3 reads TGCGCCAGCAGCTTGGGACAGGGGGGAACCGGGGAGCTGTTTTTT. The rearrangement links TRBV5-1 to TRBJ2-2; 9 bases are a match to TRBD1. The J segment lost 5 bases and the V segment lost 0 bases, leaving 2 bases of the junction unmatched. Per the germline V gene, CDR1 is SGHRS and CDR2 is YFSETQ. The CDR3 runs to 15 residues.

The chain recombines TRBV27 with TRBJ2-7, with 7 bases aligning to TRBD1. This CDR3 spans 17 amino acids. CDR1 is MNHEY, CDR2 SMNVEV, per germline (reference sequence). Germline trimming cut 6 bases from V and 1 base from J; bases unmatched to any gene: 15. The CDR3 region has the DNA TGTGCCAGCAGCCCACCCCTTCGAGGGGGCCCTTCCTACGAGCAGTACTTC. It codes for CASSPPLRGGPSYEQYF.

CDR3: CASSFRTSGTDTQYF. DNA for the CDR3: TGTGCCAGCAGCTTTAGGACTAGCGGCACAGATACGCAGTATTTT. This sequence joins TRBV11-3 and TRBJ2-3; 9 positions agree with TRBD2. The junction had 2 bases not matched to a gene; V was cut back by 3 bases and J by 1 base. The germline gives CDR1 SGHNT, CDR2 YENEEA. This CDR3 is 15 amino acids long.

The chain recombines TRBV19 with TRBJ2-1; no clear D. This CDR3 is built from 12 residues. The germline V and J ends were trimmed by 3 bases and 12 bases, with 12 bases remaining between them. CDR1 is LNHDA and CDR2 is SQIVND in the germline V gene (reference sequence). In DNA, the CDR3 is TGTGCCAGTAGTATGGGCAATGATGTGCAGTTCTTC. Protein: CASSMGNDVQFF.

As regards this clone: The junction departs from the called germline gene at one end, perhaps through a read error. The CDR3 coding sequence is TGTTCCAGCAATTCTCACTTGGGGAGGGATACTAGTGGCTACACCTTC. This encodes CSSNSHLGRDTSGYTF. The V call is TRBV7-9, the J call TRBJ1-2; D unresolved. The CDR3 has 16 residues. From germline, CDR1 is SEHNR and CDR2 FQNEAQ (reference sequence).

Notes on this clone: The sample contains more than one DNA sequence encoding this CDR3. This chain connects TRBV20-1 to TRBJ2-3, with D tentatively TRBD2 (6 bases). Germline loops: CDR1 DFQATT, CDR2 SNEGSKA (reference sequence). This CDR3 is built from 11 residues. Trimming took off 3 bases at V and 6 bases at J, with 7 bases between the two ends. CDR3 sequence: CSASRGDTQYF. The CDR3 DNA reads as TGCAGTGCTAGTCGGGGGGATACGCAGTATTTT.

The rearrangement uses TRBV6-6 and TRBJ2-4, with D tentatively TRBD2 (7 bases). The germline V and J ends were trimmed by 8 bases and 8 bases, with 19 bases remaining between them. Germline CDR1 is MNHNY and CDR2 is SVGAGI (reference sequence). This CDR3 comprises 14 residues. CDR3 sequence: CASVPTGGRDIQYF. DNA of the CDR3: TGTGCCAGCGTCCCAACGGGGGGCCGGGACATTCAGTACTTC.

V and J are TRBV7-9 and TRBJ2-1; TRBD2 matches at 7 bases. The CDR3 length is 16 residues. The junction had 6 bases not matched to a gene; V was cut back by 4 bases and J by 0 bases. Germline V gene sequence: CDR1 SEHNR, CDR2 FQNEAQ (reference sequence). The CDR3 coding sequence is TGTGCCAGCAGCTGGGTGGGCGGGAGCTCCTACAATGAGCAGTTCTTC. The encoded protein is CASSWVGGSSYNEQFF. Filled out from reference TRBV7-9 and TRBJ2-1, the complete variable domain reads DTGVSQNPRHKITKRGQNVTFRCDPISEHNRLYWYRQTLGQGPEFLTYFQNEAQLEKSRLLSDRFSAERPKGSFSTLEIQRTEQGDSAMYLCASSWVGGSSYNEQFFGPGTRLTVL.

This chain joins TRBV5-1 and TRBJ1-1; D gene uncertain. V dropped 0 bases and J dropped 1 base, with 13 bases sitting between them. The CDR3 totals 16 residues. CDR1 is SGHRS and CDR2 is YFSETQ in the germline V gene. The CDR3 reads CASSLVSGAANTEAFF. CDR3 DNA sequence: TGCGCCAGCAGCTTGGTTTCAGGTGCCGCGAACACTGAAGCTTTCTTT. Based on the CDR3 plus reference TRBV5-1 and TRBJ1-1, the full variable domain is KAGVTQTPRYLIKTRGQQVTLSCSPISGHRSVSWYQQTPGQGLQFLFEYFSETQRNKGNFPGRFSGRQFSNSRSEMNVSTLELGDSALYLCASSLVSGAANTEAFFGQGTRLTVV.

The chain is built from TRBV19 and TRBJ1-5, with D possibly matching TRBD1 (5 bases). Germline V CDR1 and CDR2: LNHDA, SQIVND (reference sequence). The CDR3 contains 13 residues. The germline V and J ends were trimmed by 8 bases and 4 bases, with 12 bases remaining between them. CDR3 residues: CASHRGINQPQHF. In DNA form, the CDR3 reads TGTGCCAGTCATAGGGGAATTAATCAGCCCCAGCATTTT.

This clone has only one observation. V and J are TRBV19 and TRBJ1-5; 8 nucleotides align to TRBD1. The germline V gene encodes CDR1 LNHDA and CDR2 SQIVND (reference sequence). This CDR3 is built from 17 residues. The V segment lost 1 base and the J segment 0 bases; nucleotides outside the gene matches: 5. The CDR3 region is CASSIVSGGNSNQPQHF. CDR3 DNA: TGTGCCAGTAGTATAGTATCAGGGGGCAATAGCAATCAGCCCCAGCATTTT.

The chain recombines TRBV25-1 with TRBJ2-7, with 9 bases fitting TRBD1. CDR3 length: 16 amino acids. The germline CDR1 and CDR2 sequences are MGHDK and SYGVNS. With 5 bases clipped from V and 1 base from J, the junction kept 9 bases outside the gene matches. The CDR3 region has the DNA TGTGCCAGCAGTCTGGCAGGGACAGGGCTTTCCTACGAGCAGTACTTC. Translating gives CASSLAGTGLSYEQYF.

The genes are TRBV19 and TRBJ1-2; 7 bases match TRBD1. CDR1 LNHDA and CDR2 SQIVND come from the germline V gene (reference sequence). Unmatched junction bases numbered 17, after V lost 7 bases and J lost 0 bases. The CDR3 consists of 18 residues. CDR3 loop: CASNNRWINTGANYGYTF. CDR3 in DNA: TGTGCCAGTAATAATAGGTGGATCAATACAGGGGCTAACTATGGCTACACCTTC.

A few counts support this clone. V and J are TRBV11-2 and TRBJ1-2; D unclear. CDR3 length: 13 amino acids. The V and J ends lost 2 bases and 4 bases respectively, with 8 bases between them. Germline V gives CDR1 SGHAT, CDR2 FQNNGV. This CDR3 is CASSLREIYGYTF. DNA for the CDR3: TGTGCCAGCAGCTTAAGGGAGATCTATGGCTACACCTTC.

V gene TRBV27 combines with J gene TRBJ2-3; 11 bases agree with TRBD1. The V segment lost 2 bases and the J segment 4 bases; nucleotides outside the gene matches: 2. Germline V gene lookup returns CDR1 MNHEY and CDR2 SMNVEV (reference sequence). CDR3 length: 15 amino acids. CDR3 sequence reads: CASSLRTGGPDTQYF. The CDR3 DNA is TGTGCCAGCAGTTTAAGGACAGGGGGCCCAGATACGCAGTATTTT.

This clone was seen only once. The rearrangement links TRBV9 to TRBJ1-5; the match to TRBD1 covers 7 bases. Germline values: CDR1 SGDLS, CDR2 YYNGEE. CDR3 size: 14 residues. The V gene end was trimmed by 3 bases and the J gene end by 5 bases; junction bases not matched to a gene: 5. The CDR3 DNA follows: TGTGCCAGCAGCGGGGGACAGCCAGATCAGCCCCAGCATTTT. This encodes CASSGGQPDQPQHF.

The CDR3 bases are TGTGCCAGCAGACCCACCTGGGGGGGGATCCGTCTTTCACCCCTCCACTTT. Translating gives CASRPTWGGIRLSPLHF. The rearrangement links TRBV6-7 to TRBJ1-6; possible D gene TRBD1, 5 bases. TRBV6-7 is filed as an ORF, its function uncertain. This CDR3 spans 17 amino acids. Trimming shortened V by 6 bases and J by 9 bases, and 24 bases separated the two germline ends.

In this sample, this clone turned up once. The chain couples TRBV19 to TRBJ1-6; TRBD1 matches 7 bases. The CDR3 consists of 13 residues. Germline V gene lookup returns CDR1 LNHDA and CDR2 SQIVND (reference sequence). V trimming: 8 bases; J trimming: 9 bases; junction bases outside the gene matches: 7. CDR3 nucleotides: TGTGCCAGTGGACAGGCCGGCGGTTCACCCCTCCACTTT. It encodes CASGQAGGSPLHF.

V is TRBV7-3 and J is TRBJ2-1; unclear D gene. This CDR3 region has 13 residues. V dropped 2 bases and J dropped 5 bases, with 7 bases sitting between them. Germline V gives CDR1 SGHTA, CDR2 FQGTGA. The CDR3 DNA follows: TGTGCCAGCAGCTTAGGCGACAACAATGAGCAGTTCTTC. It translates to CASSLGDNNEQFF.

This sequence joins TRBV13 and TRBJ2-3; D is possibly TRBD2 (5 bases). Trimming removed 0 bases from V and 2 bases from J, with 15 bases in between. Per the germline V gene, CDR1 is PRHDT and CDR2 is FYEKMQ (reference sequence). The CDR3 contains 17 residues. The DNA of the CDR3 is TGTGCCAGCAGCTTAGGAAGAAGAGGGCCTAACACAGATACGCAGTATTTT. Translation gives CASSLGRRGPNTDTQYF.

The V call is TRBV19, the J call TRBJ2-1; TRBD2 aligns across 10 bases. V trimming: 5 bases; J trimming: 7 bases; junction bases outside the gene matches: 8. Looked up from germline, CDR1 is LNHDA and CDR2 is SQIVND (reference sequence). CDR3 length: 15 amino acids. The CDR3 here is CASSQSGGASNEQFF. In nucleotides, the CDR3 is TGTGCCAGTAGTCAGAGCGGGGGGGCGAGTAATGAGCAGTTCTTC.

This rearrangement joins TRBV4-1 to TRBJ2-3, with 11 bases that match TRBD2. CDR3 length equals 16 residues. The V and J ends lost 4 bases and 6 bases, in that order; junction bases with no gene match: 9. Germline CDR1 and CDR2: MGHRA and YSYEKL. CDR3 amino acids: CASSRDSGGARDTQYF. The CDR3, as DNA: TGCGCCAGCAGCCGAGATAGCGGGGGGGCCCGGGATACGCAGTATTTT.

The CDR3 loop is CSVADRLNPNTEAFF. CDR3 nucleotides: TGCAGCGTGGCAGACAGACTCAACCCGAACACTGAAGCTTTCTTT. The chain uses TRBV29-1 and TRBJ1-1; a possible D gene is TRBD1 (5 bases). CDR1 is SQVTM and CDR2 is ANQGSEA in the germline V gene. Deletions cut 6 bases from V and 1 base from J, with 18 bases between. This CDR3 is built from 15 residues.

The chain is built from TRBV11-2 and TRBJ1-5; D is perhaps TRBD1 (5 bases). V was pared by 5 bases and J by 3 bases, with 11 bases between. The CDR3 consists of 14 residues. Germline CDR1 is SGHAT and CDR2 is FQNNGV. DNA of the CDR3: TGTGCCAGCAGCCCGGGGGTCTTCAATCAGCCCCAGCATTTT. This encodes CASSPGVFNQPQHF.